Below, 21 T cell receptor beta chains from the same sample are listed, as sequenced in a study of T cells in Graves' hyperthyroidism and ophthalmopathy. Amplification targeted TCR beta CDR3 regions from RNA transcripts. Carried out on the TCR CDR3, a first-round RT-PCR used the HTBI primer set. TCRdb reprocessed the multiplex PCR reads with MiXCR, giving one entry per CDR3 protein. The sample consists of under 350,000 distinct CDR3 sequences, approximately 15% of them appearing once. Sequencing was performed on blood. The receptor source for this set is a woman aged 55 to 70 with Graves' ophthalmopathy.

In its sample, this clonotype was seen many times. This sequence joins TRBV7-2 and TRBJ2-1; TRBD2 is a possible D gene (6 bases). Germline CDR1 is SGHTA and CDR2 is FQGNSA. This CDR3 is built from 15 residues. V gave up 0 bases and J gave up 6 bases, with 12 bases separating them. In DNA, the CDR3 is TGTGCCAGCAGCTTAGCACGGCAAGCGGGCAATGAGCAGTTCTTC. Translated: CASSLARQAGNEQFF. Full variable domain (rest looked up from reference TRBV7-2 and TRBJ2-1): GAGVSQSPSNKVTEKGKDVELRCDPISGHTALYWYRQSLGQGLEFLIYFQGNSAPDKSGLPSDRFSAERTGGSVSTLTIQRTQQEDSAVYLCASSLARQAGNEQFFGPGTRLTVL.

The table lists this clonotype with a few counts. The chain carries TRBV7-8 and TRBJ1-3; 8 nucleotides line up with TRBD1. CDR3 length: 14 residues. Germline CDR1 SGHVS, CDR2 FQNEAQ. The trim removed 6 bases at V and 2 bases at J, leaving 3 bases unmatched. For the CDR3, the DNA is TGTGCCAGCAGTCCGGGACAGGCTGGAAACACCATATATTTT. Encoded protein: CASSPGQAGNTIYF.

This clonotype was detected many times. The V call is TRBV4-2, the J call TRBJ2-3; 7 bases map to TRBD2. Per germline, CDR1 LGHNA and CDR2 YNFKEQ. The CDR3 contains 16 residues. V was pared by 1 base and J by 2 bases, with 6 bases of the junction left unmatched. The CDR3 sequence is CASSQGLADSTDTQYF. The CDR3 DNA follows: TGTGCCAGCAGCCAAGGTCTAGCGGACTCCACAGATACGCAGTATTTT.

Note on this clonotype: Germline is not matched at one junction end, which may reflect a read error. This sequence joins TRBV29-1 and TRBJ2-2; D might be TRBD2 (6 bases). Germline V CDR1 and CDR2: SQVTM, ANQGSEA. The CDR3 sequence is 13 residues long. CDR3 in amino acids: CSVTSGYTGGLFF. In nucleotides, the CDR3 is TGCAGCGTGACCTCGGGGTACACCGGGGGGCTGTTTTTT.

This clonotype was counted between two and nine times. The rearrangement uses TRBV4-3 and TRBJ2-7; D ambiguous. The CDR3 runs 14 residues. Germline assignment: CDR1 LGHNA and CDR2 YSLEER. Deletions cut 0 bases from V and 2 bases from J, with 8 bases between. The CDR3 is CASSQDPRAYEQYF. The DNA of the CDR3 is TGCGCCAGCAGCCAAGATCCCAGAGCCTACGAGCAGTACTTC.

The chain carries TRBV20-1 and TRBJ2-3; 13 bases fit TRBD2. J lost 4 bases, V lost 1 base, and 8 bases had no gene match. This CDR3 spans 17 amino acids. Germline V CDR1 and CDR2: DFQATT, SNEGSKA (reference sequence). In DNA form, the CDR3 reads TGCAGTGCTAGAGGGGGACTAGCGGGGAGACACCCAGATACGCAGTATTTT. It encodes CSARGGLAGRHPDTQYF.

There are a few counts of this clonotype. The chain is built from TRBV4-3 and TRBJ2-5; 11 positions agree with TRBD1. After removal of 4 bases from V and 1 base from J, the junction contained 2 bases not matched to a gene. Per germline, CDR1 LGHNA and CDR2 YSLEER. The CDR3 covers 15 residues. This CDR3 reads CASSRTGGIQETQYF. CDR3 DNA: TGCGCCAGCAGCCGGACAGGGGGCATCCAAGAGACCCAGTACTTC.

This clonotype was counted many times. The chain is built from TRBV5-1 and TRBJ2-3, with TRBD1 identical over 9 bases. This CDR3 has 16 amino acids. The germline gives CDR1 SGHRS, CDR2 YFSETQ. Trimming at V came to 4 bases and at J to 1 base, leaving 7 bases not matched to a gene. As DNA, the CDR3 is TGCGCCAGCAGCCCGGAACAGGGGGCCCGCACAGATACGCAGTATTTT. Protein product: CASSPEQGARTDTQYF.

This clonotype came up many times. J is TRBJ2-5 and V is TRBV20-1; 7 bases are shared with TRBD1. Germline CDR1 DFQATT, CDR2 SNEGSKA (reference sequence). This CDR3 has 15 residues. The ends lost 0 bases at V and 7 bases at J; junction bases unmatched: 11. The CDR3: CSARDGKGASATQYF. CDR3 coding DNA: TGCAGTGCTAGAGATGGGAAGGGGGCAAGCGCGACCCAGTACTTC.

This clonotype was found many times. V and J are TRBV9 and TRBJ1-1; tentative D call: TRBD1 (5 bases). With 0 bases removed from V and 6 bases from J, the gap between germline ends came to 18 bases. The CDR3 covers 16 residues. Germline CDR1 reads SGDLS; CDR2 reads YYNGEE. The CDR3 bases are TGTGCCAGCAGCGTAGACGCCGGGGGGGGTTTCGCTGAAGCTTTCTTT. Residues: CASSVDAGGGFAEAFF.

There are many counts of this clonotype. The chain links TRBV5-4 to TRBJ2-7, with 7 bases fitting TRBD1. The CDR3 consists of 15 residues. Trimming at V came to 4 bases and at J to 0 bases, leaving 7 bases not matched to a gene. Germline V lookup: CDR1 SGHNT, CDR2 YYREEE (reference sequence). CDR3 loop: CASSPTGDSSYEQYF. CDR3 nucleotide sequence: TGTGCCAGCAGCCCCACAGGGGATTCCTCCTACGAGCAGTACTTC.

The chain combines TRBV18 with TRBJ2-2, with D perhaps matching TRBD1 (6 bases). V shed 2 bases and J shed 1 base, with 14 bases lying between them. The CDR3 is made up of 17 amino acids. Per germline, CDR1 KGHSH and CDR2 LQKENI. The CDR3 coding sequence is TGTGCCAGCTCACCAAGAGGCGGCAGGGGGAACACCGGGGAGCTGTTTTTT. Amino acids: CASSPRGGRGNTGELFF.

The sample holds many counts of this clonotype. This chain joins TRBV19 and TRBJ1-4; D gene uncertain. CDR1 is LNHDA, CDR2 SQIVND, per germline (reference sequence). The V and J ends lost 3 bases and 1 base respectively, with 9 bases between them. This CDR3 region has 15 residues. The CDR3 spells CASSMNGRTNEKLFF. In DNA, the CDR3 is TGTGCCAGTAGTATGAATGGACGAACTAATGAAAAACTGTTTTTT.

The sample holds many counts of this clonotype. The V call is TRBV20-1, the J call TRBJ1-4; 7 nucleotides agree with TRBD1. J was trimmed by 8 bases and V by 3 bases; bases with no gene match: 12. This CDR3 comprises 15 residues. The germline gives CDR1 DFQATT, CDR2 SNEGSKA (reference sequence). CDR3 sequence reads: CSASLVGGMVEKLFF. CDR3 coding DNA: TGCAGTGCTAGTTTAGTAGGGGGCATGGTCGAAAAACTGTTTTTT.

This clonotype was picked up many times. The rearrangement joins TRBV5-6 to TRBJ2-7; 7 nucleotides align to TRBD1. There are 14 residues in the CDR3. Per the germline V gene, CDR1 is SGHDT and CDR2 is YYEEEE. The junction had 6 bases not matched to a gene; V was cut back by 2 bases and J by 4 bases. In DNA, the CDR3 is TGTGCCAGCAGCTTTAGATCAGGGGGATACGAGCAGTACTTC. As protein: CASSFRSGGYEQYF.

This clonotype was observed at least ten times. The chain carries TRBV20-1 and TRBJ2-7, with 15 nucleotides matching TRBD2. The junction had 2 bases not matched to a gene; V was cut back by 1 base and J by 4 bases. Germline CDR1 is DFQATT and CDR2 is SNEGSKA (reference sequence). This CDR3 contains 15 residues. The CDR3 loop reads CSARGTSGGGYEQYF. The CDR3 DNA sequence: TGCAGTGCTAGAGGGACTAGCGGGGGGGGTTACGAGCAGTACTTC.

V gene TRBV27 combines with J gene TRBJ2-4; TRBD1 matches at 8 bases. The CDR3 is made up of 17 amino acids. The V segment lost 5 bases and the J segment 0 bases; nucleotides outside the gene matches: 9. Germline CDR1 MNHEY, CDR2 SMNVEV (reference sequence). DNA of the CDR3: TGTGCCAGCAGTGCTGTCTACAGGGGGATAGCCAAAAACATTCAGTACTTC. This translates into CASSAVYRGIAKNIQYF.

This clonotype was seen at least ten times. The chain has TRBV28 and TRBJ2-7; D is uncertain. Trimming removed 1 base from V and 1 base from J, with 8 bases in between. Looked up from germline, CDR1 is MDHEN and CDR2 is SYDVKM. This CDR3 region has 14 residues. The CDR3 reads CASSLSAASYEQYF. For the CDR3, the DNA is TGTGCCAGCAGTTTATCGGCTGCTTCCTACGAGCAGTACTTC.

The CDR3 is CASGSPGRVTEAFF. The CDR3 nucleotides are TGTGCCAGTGGGTCGCCAGGGCGGGTCACTGAAGCTTTCTTT. The gene calls are TRBV19 and TRBJ1-1, with D possibly matching TRBD1 (5 bases). V gave up 8 bases and J gave up 4 bases, with 17 bases separating them. CDR3 length equals 14 residues. Germline V gene sequence: CDR1 LNHDA, CDR2 SQIVND (reference sequence).

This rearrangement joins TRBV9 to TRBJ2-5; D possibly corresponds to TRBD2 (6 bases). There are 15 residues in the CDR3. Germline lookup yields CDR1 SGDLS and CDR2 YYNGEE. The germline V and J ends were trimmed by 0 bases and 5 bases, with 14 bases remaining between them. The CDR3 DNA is TGTGCCAGCAGCGTAGGCGGAGGGGTCTTTGAGACCCAGTACTTC. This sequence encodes CASSVGGGVFETQYF.

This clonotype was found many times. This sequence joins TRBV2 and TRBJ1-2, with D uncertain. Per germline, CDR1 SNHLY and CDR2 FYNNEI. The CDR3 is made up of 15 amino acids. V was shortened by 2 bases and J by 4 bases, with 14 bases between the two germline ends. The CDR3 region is CASSEQPQLGYGYTF. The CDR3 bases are TGTGCCAGCAGTGAACAGCCCCAACTTGGCTATGGCTACACCTTC.